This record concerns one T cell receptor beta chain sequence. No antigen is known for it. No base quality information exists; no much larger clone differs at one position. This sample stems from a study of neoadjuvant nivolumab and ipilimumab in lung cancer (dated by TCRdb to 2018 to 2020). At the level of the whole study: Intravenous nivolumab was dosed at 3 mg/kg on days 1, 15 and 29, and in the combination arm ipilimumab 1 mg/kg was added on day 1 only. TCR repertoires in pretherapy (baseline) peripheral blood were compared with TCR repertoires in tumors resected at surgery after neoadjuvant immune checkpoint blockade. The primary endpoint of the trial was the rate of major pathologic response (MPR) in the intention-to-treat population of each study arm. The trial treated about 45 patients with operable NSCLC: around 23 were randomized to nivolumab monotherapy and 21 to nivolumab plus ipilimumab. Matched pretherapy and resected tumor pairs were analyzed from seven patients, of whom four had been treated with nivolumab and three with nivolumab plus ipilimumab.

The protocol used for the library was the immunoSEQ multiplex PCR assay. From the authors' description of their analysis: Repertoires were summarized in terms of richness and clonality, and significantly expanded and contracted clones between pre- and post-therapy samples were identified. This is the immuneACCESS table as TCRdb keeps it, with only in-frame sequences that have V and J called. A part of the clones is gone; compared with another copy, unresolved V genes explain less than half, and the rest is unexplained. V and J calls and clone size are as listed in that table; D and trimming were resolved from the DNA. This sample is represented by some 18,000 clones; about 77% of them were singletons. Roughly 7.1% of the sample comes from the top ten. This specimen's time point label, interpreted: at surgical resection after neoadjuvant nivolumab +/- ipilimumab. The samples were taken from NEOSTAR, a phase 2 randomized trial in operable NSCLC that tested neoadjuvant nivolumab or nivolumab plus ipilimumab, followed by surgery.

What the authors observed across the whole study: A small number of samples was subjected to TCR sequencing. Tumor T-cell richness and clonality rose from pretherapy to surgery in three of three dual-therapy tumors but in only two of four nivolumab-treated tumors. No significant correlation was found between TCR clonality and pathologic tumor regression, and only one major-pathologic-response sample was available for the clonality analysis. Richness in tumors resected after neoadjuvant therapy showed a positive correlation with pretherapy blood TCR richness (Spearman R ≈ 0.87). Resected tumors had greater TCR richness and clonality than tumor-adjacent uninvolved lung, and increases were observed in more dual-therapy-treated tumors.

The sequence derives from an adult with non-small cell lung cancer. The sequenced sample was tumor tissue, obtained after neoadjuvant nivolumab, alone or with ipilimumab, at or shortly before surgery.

This receptor carries the CDR3 CASSQGAQTYEQYF. The DNA sequence follows: TGTGCCAGCTCACAGGGGGCCCAAACCTACGAGCAGTACTTC. The receptor chain draws on TRBV18 and TRBJ2-7; 7 bases in between match TRBD1. CDR1 and CDR2, per the germline V gene, are KGHSH and LQKENI. Trimming leaves V shorter by 4 bases and J shorter by 2 bases, with the junction holding 5 bases beyond the gene matches. Including the terminal cysteine and phenylalanine, the CDR3 comprises 14 residues. Solely the CDR3 DNA is kept, with 42 bases framed from the first base.